These 23 T cell receptor beta chains came from one sample sequenced in a study of spatial heterogeneity in lung cancer. This sample's time point: sample taken at primary tumor resection. Whole RNA from tumor, nontumor lung or frozen PBMC was sequenced unsorted. TCRdb re-analysed the 5' RACE reads in MiXCR, keeping a single row per CDR3 protein. This sample carries approximately 81,000 distinct CDR3 sequences, around 12% of them seen once, and the ten largest clones take 3.5% to 5.5%. The material was PBMCs, obtained at surgery. The source of these receptors is a male donor with early-stage non-small cell lung cancer.

This clonotype was seen more than once but under ten times. The gene calls are TRBV2 and TRBJ1-2; TRBD1 matches at 9 bases. From germline, CDR1 is SNHLY and CDR2 FYNNEI. V lost 2 bases, J lost 8 bases, and 3 bases stayed unmatched. The CDR3 is 13 residues long. The CDR3, as DNA: TGTGCCAGCAGTGAAAAGACAGGGGGAGGCTACACCTTC. Protein: CASSEKTGGGYTF.

This clonotype turned up a few times. This rearrangement joins TRBV7-3 to TRBJ2-7, with D unresolved. The germline CDR1 and CDR2 sequences are SGHTA and FQGTGA. The V end lost 1 base, the J end lost 2 bases, and 9 bases lay between the germline ends. CDR3 size: 14 residues. The CDR3 protein is CASSLSTDAYEQYF. CDR3 sequence (DNA): TGTGCCAGCAGCTTAAGCACAGACGCCTACGAGCAGTACTTC. The full variable domain, its missing parts supplied by reference TRBV7-3 and TRBJ2-7, is GAGVSQTPSNKVTEKGKYVELRCDPISGHTALYWYRQSLGQGPEFLIYFQGTGAADDSGLPNDRFFAVRPEGSVSTLKIQRTERGDSAVYLCASSLSTDAYEQYFGPGTRLTVT.

This clonotype has just a few counts. V gene TRBV29-1 combines with J gene TRBJ2-1, with TRBD2 matching over 7 bases. CDR3 length: 14 amino acids. CDR1 SQVTM and CDR2 ANQGSEA come from the germline V gene. V shed 6 bases and J 8 bases; nucleotides not matched to a gene: 13. CDR3 nucleotide sequence: TGCAGCGTCTCGAGACGAAACGCGGGGGATGAGCAGTTCTTC. Its protein product is CSVSRRNAGDEQFF.

This clonotype has more than one count but fewer than ten. CDR3 sequence: CASSNPQGRNTIYF. DNA for the CDR3: TGCGCCAGCAGCAACCCACAGGGAAGAAACACCATATATTTT. V gene TRBV4-1 combines with J gene TRBJ1-3, with D possibly TRBD1 on 6 matching bases. Deletions cut 5 bases from V and 5 bases from J, with 13 bases between. Germline V gives CDR1 MGHRA, CDR2 YSYEKL. This CDR3 is built from 14 residues.

In this sample, this clonotype turned up a few times. J is TRBJ2-2 and V is TRBV6-5, with D possibly being TRBD1 (6 bases). Germline assignment: CDR1 MNHEY and CDR2 SVGAGI. The CDR3 sequence is 16 residues long. Trimming removed 6 bases at V and 5 bases at J, with 19 bases between. Here the CDR3 DNA reads TGTGCCAGCAGATTCTCAGGGGCAGGGGTTACCGGGGAGCTGTTTTTT. Its translation is CASRFSGAGVTGELFF.

The chain couples TRBV7-9 to TRBJ2-1; D is undetermined. V was shortened by 5 bases and J by 6 bases, with 17 bases between the two germline ends. Germline V gene lookup returns CDR1 SEHNR and CDR2 FQNEAQ (reference sequence). This CDR3 has 15 residues. The CDR3 nucleotides are TGTGCCAGCAGCCCCCCGGGCTACGCCGGCAATGAGCAGTTCTTC. It translates to CASSPPGYAGNEQFF.

This clonotype was seen at least ten times. CDR3 region: CAWSMDYTYNEQFF. The CDR3 coding sequence is TGTGCCTGGAGTATGGACTATACCTACAATGAGCAGTTCTTC. The chain employs TRBV30 and TRBJ2-1, with D perhaps matching TRBD2 (6 bases). Looked up from germline, CDR1 is GTSNPN and CDR2 is SVGIG (reference sequence). Trimming stripped 2 bases from V and 2 bases from J, with 10 bases between. The CDR3 has 14 amino acids. Combining the CDR3 with reference TRBV30 and TRBJ2-1 gives the whole variable domain SQTIHQWPATLVQPVGSPLSLECTVEGTSNPNLYWYRQAAGRGLQLLFYSVGIGQISSEVPQNLSASRPQDRQFILSSKKLLLSDSGFYLCAWSMDYTYNEQFFGPGTRLTVL.

This clonotype was counted a few times. This chain connects TRBV30 to TRBJ2-1, with 10 bases identical to TRBD1. The CDR3 contains 16 residues. J gave up 4 bases and V 2 bases, and 8 bases lay outside the gene matches. Germline CDR1 and CDR2: GTSNPN and SVGIG (reference sequence). The CDR3 here is CAWSFLTGGKYNEQFF. The DNA of the CDR3 is TGTGCCTGGAGTTTTTTGACAGGGGGCAAGTACAATGAGCAGTTCTTC. Full variable domain (outside the CDR3, taken from reference TRBV30 and TRBJ2-1): SQTIHQWPATLVQPVGSPLSLECTVEGTSNPNLYWYRQAAGRGLQLLFYSVGIGQISSEVPQNLSASRPQDRQFILSSKKLLLSDSGFYLCAWSFLTGGKYNEQFFGPGTRLTVL.

This clonotype turned up a few times. V is TRBV29-1 and J is TRBJ2-7; D gene ambiguous. V dropped 5 bases and J dropped 2 bases, with 13 bases sitting between them. Looked up from germline, CDR1 is SQVTM and CDR2 is ANQGSEA. CDR3 length equals 13 residues. In DNA, the CDR3 is TGCAGCGTTCGCTGGCAAGAGGCCTACGAGCAGTACTTC. It translates to CSVRWQEAYEQYF.

The V and J genes are TRBV6-6 and TRBJ2-3; 9 nucleotides match TRBD1. Germline CDR1 MNHNY, CDR2 SVGAGI (reference sequence). This CDR3 region has 14 residues. V gave up 2 bases and J gave up 3 bases; unmatched junction bases: 0. CDR3 DNA: TGTGCCAGCAGTTACGGGACAGGGACAGATACGCAGTATTTT. Translating gives CASSYGTGTDTQYF.

This clonotype appeared a few times. The rearrangement joins TRBV29-1 to TRBJ1-3; D gene uncertain. Per germline, CDR1 SQVTM and CDR2 ANQGSEA. This CDR3 spans 17 amino acids. Trimming removed 3 bases from V and 0 bases from J, with 18 bases in between. The chain's CDR3 is CSVEGNGPTNSGNTIYF. CDR3 in DNA: TGCAGCGTTGAGGGGAATGGACCGACGAACTCTGGAAACACCATATATTTT.

This clonotype has ten or more counts. The gene calls are TRBV10-3 and TRBJ1-1; 8 nucleotides line up with TRBD1. The CDR3 extends over 14 amino acids. The V segment lost 6 bases and the J segment 5 bases; nucleotides outside the gene matches: 8. Germline V lookup: CDR1 ENHRY, CDR2 SYGVKD. CDR3 residues: CAIRETGAGTEAFF. The CDR3 region has the DNA TGTGCCATCAGGGAGACAGGGGCCGGAACTGAAGCTTTCTTT.

The chain carries TRBV12-3 or TRBV12-4 and TRBJ2-7, with D perhaps TRBD2 (5 bases). The CDR3 runs to 14 residues. V was cut by 4 bases and J by 9 bases, with 19 bases left in between. CDR3 DNA: TGTGCCAGCAGTTCTACTAGTGGGCCCTCAGGGCAGTACTTC. This sequence encodes CASSSTSGPSGQYF.

This clonotype has just a few counts. The V call is TRBV7-3, the J call TRBJ2-1; no clear D. The germline V gene has CDR1 SGHTA and CDR2 FQGTGA. The germline V and J ends were trimmed by 5 bases and 7 bases, with 9 bases remaining between them. This CDR3 has 12 amino acids. The CDR3 here is CASSGAANEQFF. CDR3 DNA: TGTGCCAGCAGCGGAGCCGCTAATGAGCAGTTCTTC.

The genes are TRBV7-9 and TRBJ2-7; D may be TRBD1 (6 bases). The CDR3 is 12 residues long. Trimming pared 8 bases from V and 3 bases from J, leaving 11 bases between. Germline V gene lookup returns CDR1 SEHNR and CDR2 FQNEAQ (reference sequence). The CDR3 loop is CASSQDSYEQYF. Here the CDR3 DNA reads TGTGCCAGCTCGCAGGACAGCTACGAGCAGTACTTC.

This clonotype was seen ten or more times. The V and J genes are TRBV7-9 and TRBJ1-2; 7 bases line up with TRBD1. The CDR3 length is 12 residues. V lost 5 bases, J lost 6 bases, and 3 bases stayed unmatched. Germline V gives CDR1 SEHNR, CDR2 FQNEAQ (reference sequence). The CDR3 DNA reads TGTGCCAGCAGCCTGACAGGGAATGGCTACACCTTC. It translates to CASSLTGNGYTF.

This clonotype occurred a few times. V and J are TRBV7-9 and TRBJ1-1; D is undetermined. The germline CDR1 and CDR2 sequences are SEHNR and FQNEAQ (reference sequence). Trimming took 0 bases from V and 10 from J, leaving 6 bases between them. This CDR3 is built from 11 residues. In DNA form, the CDR3 reads TGTGCCAGCAGCTTAGCGGCAGGAGCTTTCTTT. Its translation is CASSLAAGAFF. The whole variable domain, filled in from reference TRBV7-9 and TRBJ1-1, reads DTGVSQNPRHKITKRGQNVTFRCDPISEHNRLYWYRQTLGQGPEFLTYFQNEAQLEKSRLLSDRFSAERPKGSFSTLEIQRTEQGDSAMYLCASSLAAGAFFGQGTRLTVV.

This clonotype occurred many times. The V gene is TRBV20-1, the J gene TRBJ2-1; 9 nucleotides line up with TRBD2. Germline V gene data show CDR1 as DFQATT and CDR2 as SNEGSKA (reference sequence). V shed 6 bases, J shed 0 bases, and the junction held 9 bases outside the gene matches. The CDR3 has 16 residues. The CDR3 protein is CSASPAGGPSYNEQFF. The CDR3 DNA follows: TGCAGTGCCTCACCAGCGGGAGGCCCCTCCTACAATGAGCAGTTCTTC.

The table lists this clonotype with a few counts. V gene TRBV10-3 combines with J gene TRBJ2-7, with D hard to call. V gave up 4 bases and J gave up 7 bases, with 11 bases separating them. CDR1 ENHRY and CDR2 SYGVKD come from the germline V gene. The CDR3 consists of 12 residues. This CDR3 is CAISGGNREQYF. CDR3 DNA: TGTGCCATCAGTGGGGGAAATAGGGAGCAGTACTTC.

The rearrangement joins TRBV3-1 to TRBJ2-2; TRBD1 agrees at 7 bases. The germline V gene encodes CDR1 LGHDT and CDR2 YNNKEL (reference sequence). Germline trimming cut 2 bases from V and 1 base from J; bases unmatched to any gene: 7. The CDR3 spans 17 residues. As DNA, the CDR3 is TGTGCCAGCAGCCAACCCTCCTGGACAGGGAACACCGGGGAGCTGTTTTTT. This encodes CASSQPSWTGNTGELFF.

This clonotype was picked up many times. CDR3 residues: CASSPRQGDSNQPQHF. As DNA, the CDR3 is TGTGCCAGCAGCCCGCGACAGGGTGATAGCAATCAGCCCCAGCATTTT. This chain links TRBV7-8 with TRBJ1-5, with 7 nucleotides matching TRBD1. The CDR3 is 16 residues long. V was pared by 5 bases and J by 0 bases, with 7 bases of the junction left unmatched. Germline V gives CDR1 SGHVS, CDR2 FQNEAQ.

This CDR3 is CASSQGVDYGYTF. The CDR3 DNA reads TGTGCCAGCAGCCAAGGGGTAGACTATGGCTACACCTTC. The rearrangement joins TRBV3-1 to TRBJ1-2; D remains unclear. The length of the CDR3 is 13 residues. In germline, CDR1 is LGHDT, CDR2 YNNKEL (reference sequence). Trimming took off 1 base at V and 3 bases at J, with 6 bases between the two ends.

The chain carries TRBV6-6 and TRBJ1-1, with D unclear. V lost 6 bases, J lost 0 bases, and 8 bases lay in between. The CDR3 is 13 residues long. Germline values: CDR1 MNHNY, CDR2 SVGAGI (reference sequence). The CDR3 protein is CASRPLMNTEAFF. DNA of the CDR3: TGTGCCAGCAGACCGTTAATGAACACTGAAGCTTTCTTT.